The present TCR beta chain was sequenced within a study of early T cells in non-severe SARS-CoV-2 infection. Trimming took off 2 bases at V and 9 bases at J, with 20 bases between the two ends. The CDR3 covers 17 residues. Germline V lookup: CDR1 LGHDT, CDR2 YNNKEL (reference sequence). This clonotype was seen a handful of times. TCRdb independently ran MiXCR on the 5' RACE reads; one entry per CDR3 protein. Among roughly 120,000 distinct CDR3 sequences, under 15% were seen once, and the ten largest hold around a fifth. V is TRBV3-1 and J is TRBJ1-6; D gene ambiguous. The origin of this receptor is an adult who was a healthcare worker with PCR-confirmed SARS-CoV-2 infection or an uninfected control (not recorded which). Specimen: whole blood. CDR3 sequence reads: CASSQTPPSITSSPLHF. The CDR3 region has the DNA TGTGCCAGCAGCCAAACCCCTCCTTCAATCACGAGTTCACCCCTCCACTTT.